The 27 T cell receptor beta chains below were found in one sample sequenced in a study of T cells in Graves' hyperthyroidism and ophthalmopathy. RNA transcripts were the template for amplifying TCR beta CDR3 regions. TCR CDR3 regions were first amplified by RT-PCR with HTBI primers. Each CDR3 protein gets one entry after TCRdb re-called the multiplex PCR reads with MiXCR. This table holds some 690,000 distinct CDR3 sequences, 17% found once. The source material was blood. Every receptor here comes from a man aged 50 to 59 with Graves' hyperthyroidism.

The chain is built from TRBV20-1 and TRBJ1-2; 8 positions agree with TRBD1. CDR1 is DFQATT and CDR2 is SNEGSKA in the germline V gene (reference sequence). CDR3 size: 15 residues. Unmatched junction bases numbered 9, after V lost 3 bases and J lost 3 bases. The CDR3 region has the DNA TGCAGTGCTAGTCCACAGGGGGTTAGGGACTATGGCTACACCTTC. It specifies CSASPQGVRDYGYTF.

This clonotype was seen repeatedly, ten times or more. The genes are TRBV12-3 or TRBV12-4 and TRBJ1-6, with TRBD1 identical over 7 bases. The CDR3 covers 16 residues. V dropped 5 bases and J dropped 6; count of bases not matched to a gene: 10. DNA for the CDR3: TGTGCCAGCAGTCGAGCAGGGGGGGGCTTTAATTCACCCCTCCACTTT. As protein: CASSRAGGGFNSPLHF.

The table lists this clonotype with many counts. At one of its ends the junction is not consistent with the germline gene, which may arise from a read error. The chain uses TRBV20-1 and TRBJ1-1; no clear D gene. This CDR3 region has 18 residues. Germline CDR1 and CDR2: DFQATT and SNEGSKA (reference sequence). This CDR3 reads CSARDPGREDWLNTEAFF. The CDR3 DNA sequence: TGCAGTGCAAGAGATCCGGGCCGTGAAGACTGGTTGAACACTGAAGCTTTCTTT.

This clonotype has only a few counts. The chain is built from TRBV28 and TRBJ2-2; TRBD2 agrees at 9 bases. This CDR3 is 14 amino acids long. The V gene end was trimmed by 11 bases and the J gene end by 6 bases; junction bases not matched to a gene: 10. Germline values: CDR1 MDHEN, CDR2 SYDVKM. The CDR3 here is CASRGAGGSGELFF. DNA of the CDR3: TGTGCCTCCAGGGGGGCGGGAGGGTCCGGGGAGCTGTTTTTT.

This clonotype was observed a handful of times. The chain couples TRBV20-1 to TRBJ2-7, with 7 positions matching TRBD2. Looked up from germline, CDR1 is DFQATT and CDR2 is SNEGSKA (reference sequence). CDR3 length: 13 residues. V was clipped by 1 base and J by 7 bases; unmatched bases: 7. CDR3 bases: TGCAGTGCTAGAGCACCTCTAGCGGCTGAGCAGTACTTC. Amino acid sequence: CSARAPLAAEQYF.

This clonotype was counted only a few times. The chain uses TRBV3-1 and TRBJ1-1, with D unresolved. The CDR3 loop spans 15 amino acids. Germline CDR1 reads LGHDT; CDR2 reads YNNKEL (reference sequence). Trimming took 1 base from V and 0 from J, leaving 9 bases between them. The CDR3 nucleotides are TGTGCCAGCAGCCAAGCTCCCCGTGTGAACACTGAAGCTTTCTTT. Encoded protein: CASSQAPRVNTEAFF. The complete variable domain, with remaining parts taken from reference TRBV3-1 and TRBJ1-1, reads DTAVSQTPKYLVTQMGNDKSIKCEQNLGHDTMYWYKQDSKKFLKIMFSYNNKELIINETVPNRFSPKSPDKAHLNLHINSLELGDSAVYFCASSQAPRVNTEAFFGQGTRLTVV.

This clonotype was counted many times. This chain links TRBV7-3 with TRBJ1-1; 7 positions match TRBD1. Germline V CDR1 and CDR2: SGHTA, FQGTGA. The CDR3 runs to 15 residues. Losses at the gene ends were 1 base for V and 3 bases for J; bases not matched to a gene: 5. The CDR3 here is CASSLKGTAYTEAFF. The CDR3 region has the DNA TGTGCCAGCAGCTTAAAAGGGACAGCCTACACTGAAGCTTTCTTT.

This clonotype has a count of ten or more. The chain recombines TRBV28 with TRBJ2-3; D unclear. CDR3 length: 12 residues. Germline V gene lookup returns CDR1 MDHEN and CDR2 SYDVKM. V lost 5 bases, J lost 2 bases, and 5 bases lay in between. The CDR3 nucleotides read TGTGCCAGCAGTAAGGACACAGATACGCAGTATTTT. Amino acid sequence: CASSKDTDTQYF.

Comment on this clonotype: A read error may explain this, as a much larger clone is one base away. The rearrangement uses TRBV7-2 and TRBJ1-1, with TRBD1 identical over 7 bases. In germline, CDR1 is SGHTA, CDR2 FQGNSA. The CDR3 has 14 residues. Written as DNA, the CDR3 is TGTGCCAGCAGCTTCACGGACAGGAACACTGACGCTTTCTTT. Translated: CASSFTDRNTDAFF.

This clonotype was observed once. This chain uses TRBV5-6 with TRBJ2-3; 7 bases align to TRBD1. With 3 bases clipped from V and 2 bases from J, the junction kept 12 bases outside the gene matches. This CDR3 comprises 17 residues. Germline V lookup: CDR1 SGHDT, CDR2 YYEEEE. This CDR3 is CASSSQEGQTYTDTQYF. The CDR3 nucleotides are TGTGCCAGCAGCTCACAAGAGGGACAGACATACACAGATACGCAGTATTTT.

This clonotype has only one observation. This chain joins TRBV2 and TRBJ2-5, with TRBD1 as a possible D gene (5 bases). The germline V gene encodes CDR1 SNHLY and CDR2 FYNNEI. Trimming removed 8 bases from V and 1 base from J, with 17 bases in between. This CDR3 is built from 15 residues. CDR3 sequence: CASLRQGLTQETQYF. In nucleotides, the CDR3 is TGTGCCAGCCTTCGGCAGGGCCTAACCCAAGAGACCCAGTACTTC.

The chain uses TRBV10-2 and TRBJ2-4; the D gene is possibly TRBD1 (5 bases). CDR3 length: 16 amino acids. Trimming stripped 6 bases from V and 1 base from J, with 16 bases between. Germline CDR1 reads WSHSY; CDR2 reads SAAADI. CDR3 nucleotide sequence: TGCGCCAGCAGGTCGACAGTTTGGCTCGCCAAAAACATTCAGTACTTC. Its protein is CASRSTVWLAKNIQYF.

The table lists this clonotype with many counts. The chain uses TRBV27 and TRBJ2-6; perhaps D is TRBD1 or TRBD2 (5 bases each). The CDR3 is 15 amino acids. Germline CDR1 and CDR2: MNHEY and SMNVEV (reference sequence). Trimming removed 3 bases at V and 1 base at J, with 7 bases between. CDR3 region: CASSFWGSGANVLTF. The CDR3 DNA reads TGTGCCAGCAGTTTCTGGGGGTCTGGGGCCAACGTCCTGACTTTC.

V is TRBV19 and J is TRBJ1-2; D ambiguous. V lost 2 bases and J lost 5, with 15 bases in between. The CDR3 spans 15 residues. Germline CDR1 reads LNHDA; CDR2 reads SQIVND (reference sequence). The CDR3 DNA sequence: TGTGCCAGTAGTATAATCGGGATGGAGGTATATGGCTACACCTTC. It encodes CASSIIGMEVYGYTF.

This clonotype occurred many times. J is TRBJ1-1 and V is TRBV5-1; D not certain. The CDR3 has 12 amino acids. V was clipped by 5 bases and J by 1 base, with 6 bases between them. Germline loops: CDR1 SGHRS, CDR2 YFSETQ. CDR3 in DNA: TGCGCCAGCAGTGCAAGGAACACTGAAGCTTTCTTT. Translating it yields CASSARNTEAFF.

The rearrangement links TRBV11-2 to TRBJ2-7; TRBD2 aligns across 7 bases. The CDR3 sequence is 15 residues long. Germline V gene lookup returns CDR1 SGHAT and CDR2 FQNNGV. V gave up 4 bases and J gave up 0 bases; unmatched junction bases: 6. This chain's CDR3 is CASSSLAASSYEQYF. In nucleotides, the CDR3 is TGTGCCAGCAGCTCCCTAGCGGCTAGCTCCTACGAGCAGTACTTC.

This clonotype was counted many times. At one of its ends the junction is not consistent with the germline gene, which may arise from a read error. The chain employs TRBV28 and TRBJ2-7; tentatively, D is TRBD2 (6 bases). Germline V lookup: CDR1 MDHEN, CDR2 SYDVKM. The CDR3 has 14 residues. CDR3 sequence (DNA): TGTGCCAGCAGTAACCGGGACTTGCCCTATGAGCAGCACTTC. Translation: CASSNRDLPYEQHF.

This clonotype was counted a few times. The chain carries TRBV28 and TRBJ2-1, with 13 bases that match TRBD2. J lost 0 bases, V lost 5 bases, and 10 bases had no gene match. Germline V gene lookup returns CDR1 MDHEN and CDR2 SYDVKM. This CDR3 contains 19 residues. CDR3 nucleotide sequence: TGTGCCAGCAGTAAAGGGACTAGCGGGACTTATTTCTCCTACAATGAGCAGTTCTTC. Translation gives CASSKGTSGTYFSYNEQFF.

As to this clonotype: This may stem from a read error, because a much larger clone lies one nucleotide away. This chain uses TRBV6-2 or TRBV6-3 with TRBJ2-1, with 7 bases identical to TRBD2. Germline V CDR1 and CDR2: MNHEY, SVGEGT. The CDR3 covers 18 residues. CDR3: CASSYSKLGGSSHNEQFF. The DNA of the CDR3 is TGTGCCAGCAGTTACTCGAAGTTGGGCGGGAGCTCCCACAATGAGCAGTTCTTC.

This chain uses TRBV12-3 or TRBV12-4 with TRBJ1-1; no clear D. The V gene lost 5 bases and the J gene lost 5 bases, with 6 bases spanning the gap. The CDR3 consists of 11 residues. The CDR3 nucleotides are TGTGCCAGCAGTACCCCTACTGAAGCTTTCTTT. As protein: CASSTPTEAFF.

There are a few counts of this clonotype. The chain combines TRBV12-3 or TRBV12-4 with TRBJ2-7; 10 positions agree with TRBD1. V was pared by 5 bases and J by 6 bases, with 7 bases of the junction left unmatched. The CDR3 sequence is 14 residues long. CDR3 DNA sequence: TGTGCCAGCAGTCCCCGGGACAGGGGAGCCGAGCAGTACTTC. Its translation is CASSPRDRGAEQYF.

As concerns this clonotype: A much larger clone lies one base from this, so it may be a read error. The chain carries TRBV30 and TRBJ1-4; tentatively, D is TRBD1 (5 bases). This CDR3 comprises 14 residues. V lost 5 bases and J lost 3, with 13 bases in between. Per germline, CDR1 GTSNPN and CDR2 SVGIG (reference sequence). The CDR3 sequence: CAWDQGRANEKLFF. CDR3 coding DNA: TGTGCCTGGGACCAGGGACGGGCTAATGAAAAACTGTTTTTT.

This clonotype showed up just a few times. This chain joins TRBV29-1 and TRBJ2-7; 7 nucleotides line up with TRBD2. With 7 bases clipped from V and 7 bases from J, the junction kept 10 bases outside the gene matches. The CDR3 is 12 amino acids. Germline V gives CDR1 SQVTM, CDR2 ANQGSEA. CDR3 residues: CSGEGREPEQYF. The CDR3 bases are TGCAGCGGCGAGGGGCGGGAGCCAGAGCAGTACTTC.

This clonotype showed up many times. A read error may produce the germline difference seen at one junction end. The chain has TRBV28 and TRBJ2-7; the match to TRBD2 covers 8 bases. Per germline, CDR1 MDHEN and CDR2 SYDVKM. The CDR3 is 14 amino acids. CDR3 residues: CASNLGLAFPEQYF. CDR3 sequence (DNA): TGTGCCAGCAATTTAGGACTAGCATTTCCCGAGCAGTACTTC. Full variable domain (outside the CDR3, taken from reference TRBV28 and TRBJ2-7): DVKVTQSSRYLVKRTGEKVFLECVQDMDHENMFWYRQDPGLGLRLIYFSYDVKMKEKGDIPEGYSVSREKKERFSLILESASTNQTSMYLCASNLGLAFPEQYFGPGTRLTVT.

To note about this clonotype: A read error may be the cause here, since a much bigger clone is one base away. The chain has TRBV14 and TRBJ1-2, with D perhaps matching TRBD1 (5 bases). The germline CDR1 and CDR2 sequences are SGHDN and FVKESK. V dropped 4 bases and J dropped 4 bases, with 13 bases sitting between them. This CDR3 comprises 14 residues. CDR3 loop: CASSPDGTSYGYTF. CDR3 DNA: TGTGCCAGCAGCCCGGACGGGACTAGCTATGGCTACACCTTC.

This clonotype was counted only a few times. The chain combines TRBV7-2 with TRBJ2-5; D might be TRBD1 (6 bases). This CDR3 spans 14 amino acids. Germline assignment: CDR1 SGHTA and CDR2 FQGNSA. The V end was cut by 1 base, the J end by 3 bases, with 9 bases between. This CDR3 reads CASSLVQGEETQYF. CDR3 nucleotide sequence: TGTGCCAGCAGCTTAGTACAGGGAGAAGAGACCCAGTACTTC.

This clonotype was observed a handful of times. The V and J genes are TRBV2 and TRBJ2-2, with 12 bases that match TRBD1. This CDR3 has 14 amino acids. Germline CDR1 is SNHLY and CDR2 is FYNNEI. The junction had 5 bases not matched to a gene; V was cut back by 8 bases and J by 7 bases. The CDR3 bases are TGTGCCAGCGCCGGGACAGGGGGCTTCGGGGAGCTGTTTTTT. Its protein product is CASAGTGGFGELFF.